The present T cell receptor (beta chain) was sequenced within a study of blood T cell repertoires in COVID-19. This clone appeared once. Trimming took 0 bases from V and 4 from J, leaving 10 bases between them. CDR1 is LGHDT, CDR2 YNNKEL, per germline (reference sequence). The CDR3 is made up of 15 amino acids. In the authors' workflow: Using reference gene primer amplification, nucleated cell counts were estimated. This table comes from immunoSEQ multiplex PCR, and its TCRdb copy is limited to in-frame clones, with some not included. V and J calls and clone size are given by that table; D and trimming were obtained from the DNA. The sample has about 120,000 clones, roughly three quarters seen once.

The receptor was derived from a human donor in a cohort sampled during active COVID-19. The sequencing sample was made of peripheral blood. The chain employs TRBV3-1 (or the pseudogene TRBV3-2) and TRBJ2-1; TRBD1 is a possible D gene (5 bases). The DNA of the CDR3 is TGTGCCAGCAGCCAAGATGGGGCACTGTACAATGAGCAGTTCTTC. Translated: CASSQDGALYNEQFF.